One and the same sample provided the 15 T cell receptor beta chains below, sequenced in a study of CD8+CD57+ T cells in acquired aplastic anemia. Sequenced patients had shown CD8+CD57+ cell expansion by flow cytometry. Genomic DNA acted as the template from which TCR beta VDJ combination and CDR3 sequence profiling were carried out. One entry per CDR3 protein results from TCRdb running MiXCR on the reads. The sample holds about 180,000 distinct CDR3 sequences; around half are singletons and the top ten take about 1.8%. The sample consisted of sorted CD4+, CD8+, or CD8+CD57+ T cells (not recorded which) from PBMCs. These receptors were obtained from a human donor with aplastic anemia.

In this sample, this clonotype turned up many times. The chain combines TRBV6-1 with TRBJ1-6; D not certain. This CDR3 region has 13 residues. Looked up from germline, CDR1 is MNHNS and CDR2 is SASEGT. Trimming took 7 bases from V and 10 from J, leaving 14 bases between them. CDR3 protein: CASTAGVDSPLHF. CDR3 sequence (DNA): TGTGCCAGCACCGCCGGGGTTGACTCACCCCTCCACTTT.

A note on this clonotype: A single base separates this from a much larger clone, so it may be a read error. The rearrangement joins TRBV5-6 to TRBJ1-2, with no clear D. Germline CDR1 reads SGHDT; CDR2 reads YYEEEE. The CDR3 is 13 amino acids. The V end lost 1 base, the J end lost 7 bases, and 11 bases lay between the germline ends. CDR3 amino acids: CASSLSGSSGYTF. CDR3 coding DNA: TGTGCCAGCAGCTTGAGCGGGTCTTCTGGCTACACCTTC.

The chain carries TRBV10-3 and TRBJ1-2; possible D gene TRBD1, 5 bases. This CDR3 spans 13 amino acids. Germline CDR1 ENHRY, CDR2 SYGVKD. V shed 3 bases and J shed 4 bases, with 9 bases lying between them. CDR3 DNA: TGTGCCATCAGTGATGGGGGAATCTATGGCTACACCTTC. Translating it yields CAISDGGIYGYTF.

This clonotype was seen more than once but under ten times. The chain recombines TRBV27 with TRBJ1-2; D might be TRBD1 (6 bases). V lost 4 bases, J lost 0 bases, and 15 bases lay in between. Germline-derived CDR1 and CDR2 are MNHEY and SMNVEV (reference sequence). This CDR3 spans 16 amino acids. The CDR3 loop reads CASSSPRTEANYGYTF. In nucleotides, the CDR3 is TGTGCCAGCAGTTCCCCTAGGACAGAAGCTAACTATGGCTACACCTTC.

The V call is TRBV15, the J call TRBJ2-7; D uncertain. CDR1 and CDR2 (germline): LNHNV, YYDKDF (reference sequence). This CDR3 contains 12 residues. V was trimmed by 6 bases and J by 3 bases, leaving 9 bases between them. The CDR3 nucleotides read TGTGCCACCAGTCGAACCGGCTACGAGCAGTACTTC. Protein: CATSRTGYEQYF.

This clonotype appeared a single time. The rearrangement links TRBV24-1 to TRBJ2-2, with D unclear. Germline CDR1 is KGHDR and CDR2 is SFDVKD. V gave up 6 bases and J gave up 2 bases, with 3 bases separating them. The CDR3 runs to 12 residues. CDR3 DNA: TGTGCCACCAGTCTCAACACCGGGGAGCTGTTTTTT. It encodes CATSLNTGELFF.

The chain carries TRBV20-1 and TRBJ2-7, with a possible D match to TRBD1 (6 bases). CDR1 is DFQATT, CDR2 SNEGSKA, per germline (reference sequence). The CDR3 totals 15 residues. V was shortened by 0 bases and J by 5 bases, with 17 bases between the two germline ends. Here the CDR3 DNA reads TGCAGTGCTAGAGATGGCCGGACAGTTAACAACGAGCAGTACTTC. Amino acid sequence: CSARDGRTVNNEQYF.

This clonotype was seen just once. The chain uses TRBV5-1 and TRBJ2-7; 8 bases align to TRBD2. V gave up 3 bases and J gave up 1 base; unmatched junction bases: 15. Germline CDR1 is SGHRS and CDR2 is YFSETQ. The CDR3 consists of 18 residues. The CDR3 nucleotides are TGCGCCAGCAGCTCTGCGGGGGGCGGGAGCGGGAGATCCTACGAGCAGTACTTC. Translation gives CASSSAGGGSGRSYEQYF.

The chain couples TRBV20-1 to TRBJ2-3, with 9 bases aligning to TRBD2. Germline V lookup: CDR1 DFQATT, CDR2 SNEGSKA (reference sequence). With V trimmed by 1 base and J by 0 bases, 2 bases remained unmatched. The CDR3 loop spans 15 amino acids. CDR3 in amino acids: CSARASGVSTDTQYF. For the CDR3, the DNA is TGCAGTGCTAGAGCTAGCGGGGTTAGCACAGATACGCAGTATTTT.

This clonotype was seen ten or more times. This chain uses TRBV7-2 with TRBJ2-2; D possibly uses TRBD1 or TRBD2 (6 bases each). This CDR3 has 17 residues. CDR1 and CDR2 (germline): SGHTA, FQGNSA. V lost 1 base to trimming and J lost 8 bases, with 20 bases between them. The CDR3 DNA reads as TGTGCCAGCAGCTTAGAAACCCATGGGGGGCGGAGGGGGGAGCTGTTTTTT. Protein: CASSLETHGGRRGELFF. Supplemented by reference TRBV7-2 and TRBJ2-2, the full variable domain reads GAGVSQSPSNKVTEKGKDVELRCDPISGHTALYWYRQSLGQGLEFLIYFQGNSAPDKSGLPSDRFSAERTGGSVSTLTIQRTQQEDSAVYLCASSLETHGGRRGELFFGEGSRLTVL.

J is TRBJ2-5 and V is TRBV24-1, with 11 nucleotides matching TRBD2. The CDR3 contains 18 residues. The J segment lost 4 bases and the V segment lost 2 bases, leaving 11 bases of the junction unmatched. CDR1 is KGHDR, CDR2 SFDVKD, per germline. CDR3 nucleotides: TGTGCCACCAGTGATTCCAGGGCTAGCGGGAGGTTGGGAGAGACCCAGTACTTC. Translation gives CATSDSRASGRLGETQYF.

The chain uses TRBV7-2 and TRBJ2-2; D remains ambiguous. Deletions cut 5 bases from V and 4 bases from J, with 11 bases between. The CDR3 length is 14 residues. Germline assignment: CDR1 SGHTA and CDR2 FQGNSA. As DNA, the CDR3 is TGTGCCAGCAGCCATAAGGCTGTCACCGGGGAGCTGTTTTTT. Translation gives CASSHKAVTGELFF.

The chain carries TRBV25-1 and TRBJ2-3; D remains ambiguous. The CDR3 loop spans 14 amino acids. Germline CDR1 is MGHDK and CDR2 is SYGVNS. V was pared by 2 bases and J by 2 bases, with 8 bases between. The CDR3 coding sequence is TGTGCCAGCAGTGAAGGCTATTACACAGATACGCAGTATTTT. Residues: CASSEGYYTDTQYF.

This clonotype was counted ten times or more. The rearrangement links TRBV7-9 to TRBJ2-7; no definite D call. The CDR3 sequence is 13 residues long. Germline V lookup: CDR1 SEHNR, CDR2 FQNEAQ (reference sequence). Trimming pared 3 bases from V and 0 bases from J, leaving 6 bases between. CDR3 DNA: TGTGCCAGCAGCTTTACCAGCTCCTACGAGCAGTACTTC. This encodes CASSFTSSYEQYF. Drawing the rest from reference TRBV7-9 and TRBJ2-7, the complete variable domain is DTGVSQNPRHKITKRGQNVTFRCDPISEHNRLYWYRQTLGQGPEFLTYFQNEAQLEKSRLLSDRFSAERPKGSFSTLEIQRTEQGDSAMYLCASSFTSSYEQYFGPGTRLTVT.

This sequence joins TRBV5-1 and TRBJ2-3, with 7 bases matching TRBD2. CDR1 SGHRS and CDR2 YFSETQ come from the germline V gene. After removal of 4 bases from V and 2 bases from J, the junction contained 7 bases not matched to a gene. This CDR3 has 15 amino acids. CDR3 sequence (DNA): TGCGCCAGCAGCCCTAATCGACTAGCCACAGATACGCAGTATTTT. Translation: CASSPNRLATDTQYF. Combining the CDR3 with reference TRBV5-1 and TRBJ2-3 gives the whole variable domain KAGVTQTPRYLIKTRGQQVTLSCSPISGHRSVSWYQQTPGQGLQFLFEYFSETQRNKGNFPGRFSGRQFSNSRSEMNVSTLELGDSALYLCASSPNRLATDTQYFGPGTRLTVL.